The 6 T cell receptor beta chains below come from one sample, sequenced in a study of lung T cells in sarcoidosis with Löfgren's syndrome. TCRdb fed the reads into MiXCR, producing one record per CDR3 protein. The sample comprises 55,000 to 80,000 distinct CDR3 sequences, about 20% of which are singletons, and 2% to 2.5% rests with the top ten. Sequencing was done on a sample of CD4+ T cells from PBMCs. All receptors come from a human donor with sarcoidosis (Löfgren's syndrome or another form), or a control subject (not recorded which).

As regards this clonotype: A much larger clonotype is one base distant, so this may be a read error. V gene TRBV7-6 combines with J gene TRBJ2-3; D call uncertain. The length of the CDR3 is 15 residues. The germline V gene has CDR1 SGHVS and CDR2 FNYEAQ. V dropped 10 bases and J dropped 3 bases, with 20 bases sitting between them. CDR3 sequence: CAISKEAIGTDTQYF. The CDR3, as DNA: TGTGCCATCAGTAAAGAGGCTATAGGGACAGATACGCAGTATTTT.

This clonotype was seen many times. This rearrangement joins TRBV28 to TRBJ2-3; D ambiguous. V dropped 6 bases and J dropped 4 bases, with 17 bases sitting between them. Germline-derived CDR1 and CDR2 are MDHEN and SYDVKM. CDR3 size: 15 residues. DNA for the CDR3: TGTGCCAGCAGCTCCCCGGGCCCTCGGGCAGATACGCAGTATTTT. Translating gives CASSSPGPRADTQYF.

This clonotype came up many times. This chain joins TRBV6-6 and TRBJ2-7, with 11 bases identical to TRBD1. CDR1 and CDR2 (germline): MNHNY, SVGAGI (reference sequence). The CDR3 has 13 amino acids. Germline trimming cut 2 bases from V and 6 bases from J; bases unmatched to any gene: 0. In nucleotides, the CDR3 is TGTGCCAGCAGTTACGGACAGGGGGCCGAGCAGTACTTC. Residues: CASSYGQGAEQYF.

This chain uses TRBV12-3 or TRBV12-4 with TRBJ2-3, with 8 bases that match TRBD2. This CDR3 comprises 14 residues. Trimming removed 3 bases from V and 3 bases from J; junction bases left unmatched: 2. Here the CDR3 DNA reads TGTGCCAGCAGTTTTGGACTAGCAACAGATACGCAGTATTTT. It translates to CASSFGLATDTQYF.

This clonotype showed up many times. The chain has TRBV7-2 and TRBJ2-5; unclear D gene. This CDR3 has 15 residues. V was cut by 2 bases and J by 1 base, with 11 bases left in between. Germline-derived CDR1 and CDR2 are SGHTA and FQGNSA. CDR3 region: CASSLRRAGQETQYF. The CDR3 nucleotides read TGTGCCAGCAGCTTAAGACGGGCCGGCCAAGAGACCCAGTACTTC.

This clonotype was observed at least ten times. V usage is TRBV20-1 and J usage is TRBJ2-7; D unresolved. Germline V gene lookup returns CDR1 DFQATT and CDR2 SNEGSKA (reference sequence). This CDR3 contains 12 residues. Trimming pared 6 bases from V and 2 bases from J, leaving 11 bases between. CDR3 sequence: CSARDHTYEQYF. The CDR3 DNA follows: TGCAGTGCGCGCGACCACACCTACGAGCAGTACTTC.